A selection of T cell receptor beta chains follows, all from one sample in a study of regulatory T cells in long-lasting Graves disease. TCRdb fed the multiplex PCR reads into MiXCR, producing one record per CDR3 protein. This sample yields a few hundred thousand distinct CDR3 sequences, of which around 19% are seen a single time; 12% belongs to the top ten. The sample was also reused in another study, on T cells in Graves' hyperthyroidism and ophthalmopathy.

Source: peripheral blood mononuclear cells (PBMCs), taken at new diagnosis, from a patient treated with antithyroid drugs. The receptors here all came from a woman in her twenties or thirties with Graves disease. Both conserved end residues are part of each CDR3. Clone size is shown for a subset of rows, as once, few, many or a class of expanded clone.

abundance	j_gene	v_gene	len	CDR3aa
many	TRBJ2-2	TRBV12-5	15	CASGSSRGFTGELFF
once	TRBJ1-2	TRBV5-6	11	CASSRVNGYTF
NA	TRBJ2-7	TRBV10-3	13	CAISEGQGYEQYF
many	TRBJ1-5	TRBV12-3/TRBV12-4	19	CASRADRGASVLSNQPQHF
few	TRBJ2-1	TRBV20-1	14	CSARASGPYNEQFF
many	TRBJ2-1	TRBV3-1	15	CASSQSGPSYNEQFF
many	TRBJ2-7	TRBV2	15	CASRRLRGTRGEQYF
many	TRBJ2-7	TRBV28	15	CASSFLRGSTYEQYF
NA	TRBJ1-2	TRBV3-1	15	CASSQALTANYGYTF
many	TRBJ1-2	TRBV7-2	14	CASSLARRVYGYTF
few	TRBJ2-1	TRBV12-3/TRBV12-4	16	CASSFYSSPVRNEQFF
many	TRBJ2-7	TRBV11-2	14	CASSLVQGGYEQYF
NA	TRBJ2-1	TRBV6-2/TRBV6-3	12	CASSYGRNEQFF
many	TRBJ2-5	TRBV10-3	13	CATRGTVQETQYF
many	TRBJ1-6	TRBV30	14	CAWHRSSYNSPLHF
many	TRBJ1-1	TRBV7-2	12	CASTRGWTEAFF
many	TRBJ2-7	TRBV2	11	CARSTGEEQYF
many	TRBJ2-5	TRBV20-1	15	CSASRQGALFGTQYF
many	TRBJ2-7	TRBV28	14	CASSLEWQTYEQYF
many	TRBJ1-1	TRBV7-3	17	CASRNPGTGEAGAEAFF
many	TRBJ1-2	TRBV20-1	12	CSAPDRGGGYTF
many	TRBJ1-6	TRBV30	12	CAWSTWASPLHF
many	TRBJ1-1	TRBV6-5	14	CASSSDRAYTEAFF
many	TRBJ1-1	TRBV10-3	13	CAISESGETEAFF
NA	TRBJ2-6	TRBV29-1	13	CSVRTPGANVLTF
many	TRBJ1-5	TRBV24-1	12	CAVGQGIQPQHF
few	TRBJ2-6	TRBV30	16	CAWRPGRGSGANVLTF
many	TRBJ2-7	TRBV7-9	14	CASRGPPNSYEQYF
NA	TRBJ2-3	TRBV14	16	CASSQGGQGSTDTQYF
many	TRBJ1-2	TRBV28	15	CASSSPYRGDYGYTF
NA	TRBJ2-3	TRBV2	14	CASSAGGERDTQYF
many	TRBJ2-7	TRBV10-3	14	CAIRDLREGYEQYF
many	TRBJ2-5	TRBV4-2	14	CASSLSRGKETQYF
many	TRBJ2-7	TRBV27	12	CASSSDGYEQYF
NA	TRBJ2-1	TRBV2	17	CASSGVSRGRSYNEQFF
few	TRBJ1-6	TRBV4-1	16	CASSQEGTGYNSPLHF
many	TRBJ2-1	TRBV2	15	CASRAGTSGSGEQFF
many	TRBJ1-4	TRBV15	15	CATSGTGTANEKLFF
many	TRBJ1-1	TRBV19	15	CASSTRRQGDTEAFF
many	TRBJ2-5	TRBV2	14	CASSEDMAGGTQYF
NA	TRBJ1-6	TRBV15	15	CATSTPGQPNSPLHF
many	TRBJ2-2	TRBV28	15	CASSLLKGYTGELFF
few	TRBJ1-1	TRBV7-6	14	CASSRGHSNTEAFF
NA	TRBJ1-4	TRBV2	16	CASSEALGSQNEKLFF
NA	TRBJ2-3	TRBV20-1	15	CSANWPSVSTDTQYF
many	TRBJ2-1	TRBV14	16	CASSRHRDYSYNEQFF
many	TRBJ1-6	TRBV28	14	CASSLDEVDSPLHF
many	TRBJ1-6	TRBV29-1	13	CSVKGNWNSPLHF
few	TRBJ1-1	TRBV5-4	14	CASSLDLGGTEAFF
many	TRBJ2-2	TRBV7-9	15	CASSFPGEVTGELFF
many	TRBJ2-1	TRBV15	14	CATSTGQGYNEQFF
many	TRBJ1-1	TRBV29-1	11	CSVAVNTEAFF
many	TRBJ1-2	TRBV12-3/TRBV12-4	11	CASSYTYGYTF